A single T cell receptor (beta chain) is shown here with its context. The antigen remains unidentified. Via CD45RO/CCR7/CD25/CD127/CD95/CD27, cells of the CD4+ naive, central memory, regulatory and stem cell-like memory subsets were sorted. Sorted populations all had greater than 98% purity. V was clipped by 5 bases and J by 4 bases, with 18 bases between them. The CDR3 extends over 15 amino acids. Germline V lookup: CDR1 SGHTA, CDR2 FQGNSA. These data come from a study of beta chain features in type 1 diabetes. On the study more broadly: Examination spanned about 99 million sorted cells from all samples. General observations from the study: People with Type 1 diabetes carried modestly yet significantly shorter TCRB CDR3s in all four CD4+ subsets. In comparison with healthy donors, patients had naive, central memory and Treg TCRB repertoires that appeared more similar.

Sequencing targeted expressed TCRB transcripts, as all isolated RNA had been reverse transcribed. The table came from immunoSEQ multiplex PCR; TCRdb's copy has only in-frame clones and leaves some out. The profile covers over 300,000 clones, with around 9% appearing a single time and less than 1.2% taken by the ten largest. This TCR was recovered from a man under 40 with type 1 diabetes. The sequenced sample was central memory CD4+ T cells from blood. The chain combines TRBV7-2 with TRBJ2-7, with a tentative D call TRBD1 (5 bases). As DNA, the CDR3 is TGTGCCAGCAGCGTCGCAACAGGAAACCAATACGAGCAGTACTTC. Protein: CASSVATGNQYEQYF.